A selection of T cell receptor beta chains follows, all from one sample in a study of shared clonotypes between healthy human individuals. Profiled with immunoSEQ multiplex PCR; TCRdb holds only in-frame clones, not every one. The table records some 100,000 clones, 55% to 70% of them present only once. The sequenced material came from memory CD8+ T cells sorted from blood. Every receptor here comes from a woman in her 30s in good health. CDR3s include the opening cysteine and the closing phenylalanine or tryptophan. D genes are given only for firm matches. The listing skips clone size in some rows; elsewhere it reads once, few, many or a size class.

clone_size	v_call	d_call	j_call	cdr3_aa	cdr3_nt
.	TRBV19	.	TRBJ2-1	CASSIFQGKEQFF	TGTGCCAGTAGTATATTTCAGGGTAAAGAGCAGTTCTTC
.	TRBV19	.	TRBJ2-7	CASSIDVLQGRSYEQYF	TGTGCCAGTAGTATAGACGTTCTACAGGGTCGGTCCTACGAGCAGTACTTC
once	TRBV19	.	TRBJ1-5	CASSITGRALESGQPQHF	TGTGCCAGTAGTATAACGGGTAGGGCACTCGAATCAGGTCAGCCCCAGCATTTT
.	TRBV10-3	.	TRBJ2-7	CAISRMYTYEQYF	TGTGCCATCAGTCGAATGTACACCTACGAGCAGTACTTC
few	TRBV27	TRBD1	TRBJ2-1	CASGLVGTGKNEQFF	TGTGCCAGCGGATTGGTCGGGACAGGAAAAAATGAGCAGTTCTTC
.	TRBV2	.	TRBJ2-7	CASSEGPRGGRYEQYF	TGTGCCAGCAGTGAAGGACCCCGCGGAGGCCGCTACGAGCAGTACTTC
.	TRBV18	TRBD1	TRBJ2-2	CASSPSGQGNYHLNTGELFF	TGTGCCAGCTCACCATCGGGACAGGGAAACTACCACCTAAACACCGGGGAGCTGTTTTTT
.	TRBV5-4	TRBD2	TRBJ2-7	CASRVAGGPYEQYF	TGTGCCAGCAGGGTAGCGGGAGGGCCCTACGAGCAGTACTTC
.	TRBV4-1	.	TRBJ1-1	CASSQGPQNTEAFF	TGCGCCAGCAGCCAAGGCCCACAGAACACTGAAGCTTTCTTT
many	TRBV6-1	.	TRBJ2-2	CATQGIGTGELFF	TGTGCAACCCAGGGGATAGGCACCGGGGAGCTGTTTTTT
.	TRBV20-1	.	TRBJ2-7	CSVPRAYEQYF	TGCAGTGTTCCACGGGCCTACGAGCAGTACTTC
.	TRBV7-8	.	TRBJ2-1	CASSSHQGHDEQFF	TGTGCCAGCAGCTCCCACCAAGGGCATGATGAGCAGTTCTTC
few	TRBV20-1	TRBD1	TRBJ1-2	CRGQAEYGYTF	TGCAGAGGACAGGCGGAATATGGCTACACCTTC
.	TRBV6-1	TRBD2	TRBJ2-1	CASSGSVSSGTNNEQFF	TGTGCCAGCAGTGGCTCGGTGTCTAGCGGGACCAACAATGAGCAGTTCTTC
.	TRBV28	TRBD2	TRBJ2-2	CASSLALAGAGELFF	TGTGCCAGCAGTTTAGCCCTAGCGGGGGCCGGGGAGCTGTTTTTT
.	TRBV19	TRBD1	TRBJ2-3	CASSMDRPDPSTDTQYF	TGTGCCAGTAGTATGGACAGGCCGGACCCCTCAACAGATACGCAGTATTTT
.	TRBV27	TRBD2	TRBJ2-7	CASSLLTSGNTYEQYF	TGTGCCAGCAGTTTACTCACTAGCGGGAACACCTACGAGCAGTACTTC
.	TRBV30	.	TRBJ2-2	CAWSLDGVGGELFF	TGTGCCTGGAGTTTGGACGGGGTTGGCGGGGAGCTGTTTTTT
.	TRBV2	.	TRBJ1-5	CASSEWAGNNQPQHF	TGTGCCAGCAGTGAATGGGCTGGCAACAATCAGCCCCAGCATTTT
.	TRBV28	.	TRBJ2-1	CASRTYYNEQFF	TGTGCCAGCAGAACTTACTACAATGAGCAGTTCTTC
.	TRBV19	TRBD2	TRBJ2-1	CASTPTFGTSGRDNEQFF	TGTGCCAGTACCCCGACATTTGGGACTAGCGGGAGAGACAATGAGCAGTTCTTC
few	TRBV6-5	TRBD2	TRBJ2-1	CASSYSRGSYNEQFF	TGTGCCAGCAGTTACTCGCGCGGGAGCTACAATGAGCAGTTCTTC
.	TRBV2	.	TRBJ2-1	CASSVVGEQFF	TGTGCCAGCAGTGTGGTGGGTGAGCAGTTCTTC
.	TRBV28	TRBD1	TRBJ1-4	CASSSTGGEKLFF	TGTGCCAGCAGTTCAACAGGGGGAGAAAAACTGTTTTTT
.	TRBV29-1	.	TRBJ2-7	CSVAQTLSYEQYF	TGCAGCGTTGCGCAGACCCTGTCCTACGAGCAGTACTTC
many	TRBV6-1	.	TRBJ1-4	CASSEQGGEGEKLFF	TGTGCCAGCAGTGAACAGGGAGGGGAAGGGGAAAAACTGTTTTTT
.	TRBV6-6	.	TRBJ1-2	CASSYQGDYGYTF	TGTGCCAGCAGTTACCAGGGCGACTATGGCTACACCTTC
.	TRBV7-4	TRBD2	TRBJ2-7	CASSYGIGLVYEQYF	TGTGCCAGCAGTTACGGGATCGGACTAGTCTACGAGCAGTACTTC
.	TRBV7-8	.	TRBJ1-4	CASSLGEVPLWEKLFF	TGTGCCAGCAGCTTAGGGGAAGTTCCTTTGTGGGAAAAACTGTTTTTT
.	TRBV7-9	.	TRBJ1-5	CASSLEGPRNQPQHF	TGTGCCAGCAGCTTGGAGGGACCTCGCAATCAGCCCCAGCATTTT
.	TRBV13	.	TRBJ2-3	CASSFRKDTQYF	TGTGCCAGCAGCTTCAGGAAAGATACGCAGTATTTT
.	TRBV5-8	.	TRBJ1-5	CASSLGVSRNQPQHF	TGTGCCAGCAGCTTGGGGGTATCGCGCAATCAGCCCCAGCATTTT
.	TRBV10-3	TRBD2	TRBJ2-1	CAISVMVASGRTYNEQFF	TGTGCCATCAGTGTGATGGTTGCTAGCGGGAGAACCTACAATGAGCAGTTCTTC